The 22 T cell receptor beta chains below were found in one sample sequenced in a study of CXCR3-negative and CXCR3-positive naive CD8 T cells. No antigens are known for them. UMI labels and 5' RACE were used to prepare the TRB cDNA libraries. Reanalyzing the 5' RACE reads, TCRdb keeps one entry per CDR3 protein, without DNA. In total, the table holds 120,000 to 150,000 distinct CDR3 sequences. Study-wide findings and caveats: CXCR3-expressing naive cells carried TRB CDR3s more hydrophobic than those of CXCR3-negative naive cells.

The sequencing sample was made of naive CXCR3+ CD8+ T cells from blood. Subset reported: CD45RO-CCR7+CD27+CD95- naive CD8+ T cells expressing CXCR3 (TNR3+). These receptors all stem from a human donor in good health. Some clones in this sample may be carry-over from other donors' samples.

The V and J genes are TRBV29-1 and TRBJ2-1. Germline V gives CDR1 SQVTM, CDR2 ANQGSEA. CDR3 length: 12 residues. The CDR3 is CSVEDFYNEQFF.

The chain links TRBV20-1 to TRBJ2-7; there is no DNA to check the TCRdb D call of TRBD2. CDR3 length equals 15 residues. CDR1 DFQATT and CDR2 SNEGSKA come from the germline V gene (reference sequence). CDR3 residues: CSAIPSGGEDYEQYF.

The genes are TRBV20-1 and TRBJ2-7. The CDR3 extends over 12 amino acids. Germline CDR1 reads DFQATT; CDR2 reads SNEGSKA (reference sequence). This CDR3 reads CSGRGASYEQYF.

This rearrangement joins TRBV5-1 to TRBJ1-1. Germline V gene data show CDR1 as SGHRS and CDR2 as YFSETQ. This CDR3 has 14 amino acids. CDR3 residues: CASSLAIGSIEAFF.

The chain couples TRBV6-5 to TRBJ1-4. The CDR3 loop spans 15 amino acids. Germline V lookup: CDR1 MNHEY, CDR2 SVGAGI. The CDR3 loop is CASSSSTARYEKLFF.

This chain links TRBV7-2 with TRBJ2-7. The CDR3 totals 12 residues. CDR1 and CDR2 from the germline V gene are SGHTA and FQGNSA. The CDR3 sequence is CASSLNYYEQYF.

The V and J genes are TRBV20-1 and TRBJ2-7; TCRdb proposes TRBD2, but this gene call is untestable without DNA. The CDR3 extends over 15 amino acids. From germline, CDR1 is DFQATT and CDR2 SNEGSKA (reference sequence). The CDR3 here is CSARDLGLADYEQYF.

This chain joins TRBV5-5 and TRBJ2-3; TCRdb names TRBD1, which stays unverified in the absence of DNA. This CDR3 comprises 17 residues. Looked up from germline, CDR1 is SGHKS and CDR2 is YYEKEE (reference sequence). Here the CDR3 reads CASSLARDGLHTDTQYF.

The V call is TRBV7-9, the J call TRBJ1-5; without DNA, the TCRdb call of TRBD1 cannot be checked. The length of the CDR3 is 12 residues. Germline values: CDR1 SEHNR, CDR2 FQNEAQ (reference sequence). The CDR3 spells CASRTGGQPQHF.

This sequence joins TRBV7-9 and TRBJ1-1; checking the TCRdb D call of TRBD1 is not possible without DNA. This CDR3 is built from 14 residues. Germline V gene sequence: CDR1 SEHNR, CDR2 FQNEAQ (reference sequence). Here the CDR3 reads CASSAGTGGSEAFF. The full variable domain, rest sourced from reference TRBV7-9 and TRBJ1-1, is DTGVSQNPRHKITKRGQNVTFRCDPISEHNRLYWYRQTLGQGPEFLTYFQNEAQLEKSRLLSDRFSAERPKGSFSTLEIQRTEQGDSAMYLCASSAGTGGSEAFFGQGTRLTVV.

The chain's CDR3 is CASSPSLVLAEGYNEQFF. J is TRBJ2-1 and V is TRBV12-3 or TRBV12-4; TCRdb's assignment of TRBD2 cannot be checked, as there is no DNA. This CDR3 comprises 18 residues.

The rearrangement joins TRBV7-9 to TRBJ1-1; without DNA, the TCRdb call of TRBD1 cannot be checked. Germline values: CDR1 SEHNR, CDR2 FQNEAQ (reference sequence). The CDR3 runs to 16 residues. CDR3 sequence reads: CASSLVPGTPRTEAFF.

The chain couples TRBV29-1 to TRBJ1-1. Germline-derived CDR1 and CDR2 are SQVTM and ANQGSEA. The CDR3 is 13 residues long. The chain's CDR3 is CSARYSTRTEAFF.

The CDR3 is CASSLWGGSEAFF. The chain employs TRBV4-3 and TRBJ1-1. The CDR3 extends over 13 amino acids. CDR1 is LGHNA and CDR2 is YSLEER in the germline V gene.

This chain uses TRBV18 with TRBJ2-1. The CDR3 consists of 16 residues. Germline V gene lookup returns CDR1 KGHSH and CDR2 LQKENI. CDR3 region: CASSPLELGTYNEQFF.

CDR3 sequence reads: CSARDDYTYEQYF. The chain joins TRBV20-1 to TRBJ2-7; TCRdb reports TRBD2, a call that lacks DNA to check it against. This CDR3 has 13 amino acids. Germline V gene lookup returns CDR1 DFQATT and CDR2 SNEGSKA (reference sequence).

Here the CDR3 reads CASSLGQGGYGYTF. The chain couples TRBV13 to TRBJ1-2; TCRdb picks TRBD1, but there is no DNA to check that call. This CDR3 has 14 residues. Germline CDR1 PRHDT, CDR2 FYEKMQ (reference sequence).

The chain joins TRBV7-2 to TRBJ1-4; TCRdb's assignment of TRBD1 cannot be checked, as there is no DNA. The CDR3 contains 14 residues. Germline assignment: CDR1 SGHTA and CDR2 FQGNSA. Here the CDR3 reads CASSFRDGGEKLFF.

This CDR3 is CASSLGHRNTGELFF. The V call is TRBV28, the J call TRBJ2-2; TCRdb designates TRBD1, a call that cannot be tested without DNA. CDR1 is MDHEN, CDR2 SYDVKM, per germline. There are 15 residues in the CDR3.

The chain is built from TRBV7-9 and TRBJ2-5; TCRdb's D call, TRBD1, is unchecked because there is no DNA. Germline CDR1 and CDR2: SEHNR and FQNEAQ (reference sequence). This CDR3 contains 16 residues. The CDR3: CASSPRDRGPQETQYF.

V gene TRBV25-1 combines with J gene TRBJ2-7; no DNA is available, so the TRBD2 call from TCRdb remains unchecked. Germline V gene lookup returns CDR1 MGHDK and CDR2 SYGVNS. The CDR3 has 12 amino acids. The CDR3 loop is CASSDRGNEQYF.

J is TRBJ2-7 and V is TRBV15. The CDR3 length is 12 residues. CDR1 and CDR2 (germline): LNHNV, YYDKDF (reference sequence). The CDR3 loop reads CATSRGNYEQYF. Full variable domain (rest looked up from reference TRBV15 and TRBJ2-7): DAMVIQNPRYQVTQFGKPVTLSCSQTLNHNVMYWYQQKSSQAPKLLFHYYDKDFNNEADTPDNFQSRRPNTSFCFLDIRSPGLGDTAMYLCATSRGNYEQYFGPGTRLTVT.